These 5 T cell receptor beta chains came from one sample sequenced in a study of graft-versus-host responses after intestinal transplantation. Method: immunoSEQ multiplex PCR; TCRdb's copy keeps in-frame clones and lacks some. In the table there are around 97,000 clones, 90% to 95% of which are singletons. No antigen has been assigned to these receptors. Sequenced material: unstimulated CD4+ T cells sorted from spleen or lymph node cells, taken before transplant. The source of these receptors is a human donor who was the organ donor for an intestinal transplant.

The chain joins TRBV7-2 to TRBJ1-5, with a possible D match to TRBD1 (5 bases). Per the germline V gene, CDR1 is SGHTA and CDR2 is FQGNSA. The CDR3 runs to 15 residues. Trimming left V 1 base short and J 2 bases short, with 9 bases between. In nucleotides, the CDR3 is TGTGCCAGCAGCTTAGTGTTAGGGGGCAATCAGCCCCAGCATTTT. Protein product: CASSLVLGGNQPQHF.

The chain combines TRBV5-5 with TRBJ2-5, with 8 positions matching TRBD2. Trimming at V came to 0 bases and at J to 13 bases, leaving 2 bases not matched to a gene. Per the germline V gene, CDR1 is SGHKS and CDR2 is YYEKEE (reference sequence). This CDR3 is 11 amino acids long. CDR3 nucleotides: TGTGCCAGCAGCTTGGGACTAGCGAGGTACTTC. It encodes CASSLGLARYF.

The V gene is TRBV27, the J gene TRBJ2-3; D may be TRBD2 (6 bases). V lost 6 bases and J 2 bases, leaving 12 bases between the germline ends. Germline-derived CDR1 and CDR2 are MNHEY and SMNVEV (reference sequence). This CDR3 has 14 amino acids. CDR3 residues: CASRPGLYTDTQYF. The CDR3 DNA sequence: TGTGCCAGCAGACCGGGACTCTACACAGATACGCAGTATTTT.

The rearrangement uses TRBV11-2 and TRBJ1-2, with TRBD1 matching 7 bases. V lost 4 bases, J lost 4 bases, and 3 bases stayed unmatched. This CDR3 is 13 amino acids long. Per the germline V gene, CDR1 is SGHAT and CDR2 is FQNNGV. Here the CDR3 DNA reads TGTGCCAGCAGCTCTGGGACAGTCTATGGCTACACCTTC. It translates to CASSSGTVYGYTF.

This clone has a handful of counts. The rearrangement joins TRBV6-6 to TRBJ1-4; possible D gene TRBD1, 5 bases. V lost 0 bases and J 7 bases, leaving 12 bases between the germline ends. The CDR3 is 15 amino acids. Germline lookup yields CDR1 MNHNY and CDR2 SVGAGI (reference sequence). As DNA, the CDR3 is TGTGCCAGCAGTTACTCGATGACAGCGAGTGAAAAACTGTTTTTT. Translating it yields CASSYSMTASEKLFF.